The present T cell receptor beta chain was sequenced within a study of CD4 T cells in relation to SARS-CoV-2 and coronaviruses. The overall study: Convalescent patients were fewer than ten males and 4 females; two were Hispanic. Study observations and caveats: According to naive versus memory sequencing, detected responses are memory recall, not newly primed. No donor gave both pre-pandemic and post-infection samples.

The CDR3 contains 13 residues. Trimming removed 5 bases from V and 7 bases from J; junction bases left unmatched: 2. CDR1 is SEHNR, CDR2 FQNEAQ, per germline (reference sequence). This clone was observed a few times. The antigen remains undetermined. Sorted naive or memory CD4+ cells met CEF peptides for about 10 days. Sequencing used immunoSEQ multiplex PCR; TCRdb keeps in-frame clones, though not all of them. The table records about 36,000 clones, approximately 80% of them present only once. This sequence originates from an adult with COVID-19. The chain recombines TRBV7-9 with TRBJ1-6; 7 positions agree with TRBD1. Sample: memory CD4+ T cells from PBMCs, cultured in vitro. CDR3 bases: TGTGCCAGCAGCACACAGGGGAATTCACCCCTCCACTTT. It translates to CASSTQGNSPLHF.